The 32 T cell receptor beta chains below were found in one sample sequenced in a study of cytotoxic CD8 clonotypes in ibrutinib-treated CLL. Assay: immunoSEQ multiplex PCR; the TCRdb copy retains only in-frame clones and omits some. The sample has around 310,000 clones; around four fifths are singletons. The source was PBMCs, collected before ibrutinib treatment. The receptor source for this set is a human donor with chronic lymphocytic leukemia.

The chain combines TRBV7-3 with TRBJ1-2, with unresolved D. Germline CDR1 SGHTA, CDR2 FQGTGA. Trimming shortened V by 1 base and J by 2 bases, and 8 bases separated the two germline ends. CDR3 length: 14 amino acids. The CDR3 DNA sequence: TGTGCCAGCAGCTTAAGCGGAGAAAACTATGGCTACACCTTC. This gives the protein CASSLSGENYGYTF.

For the CDR3, the DNA is TGTGCCATGCTGCGGGAGGGCGCAGATACGCAGTATTTT. Translated: CAMLREGADTQYF. The rearrangement uses TRBV7-9 and TRBJ2-3, with 9 positions matching TRBD2. Germline-derived CDR1 and CDR2 are SEHNR and FQNEAQ (reference sequence). The CDR3 extends over 13 amino acids. V trimming: 10 bases; J trimming: 4 bases; junction bases outside the gene matches: 6.

The chain employs TRBV9 and TRBJ2-5; the D gene is possibly TRBD1 (8 bases). This CDR3 region has 16 residues. Trimming removed 0 bases at V and 6 bases at J, with 18 bases between. Germline lookup yields CDR1 SGDLS and CDR2 YYNGEE. This chain's CDR3 is CASSVGTGGGQKTQYF. In DNA form, the CDR3 reads TGTGCCAGCAGCGTAGGCACAGGGGGAGGGCAAAAGACCCAGTACTTC.

J is TRBJ1-1 and V is TRBV29-1, with TRBD1 matching 9 bases. With 4 bases clipped from V and 7 bases from J, the junction kept 10 bases outside the gene matches. This CDR3 spans 14 amino acids. Germline V gene data show CDR1 as SQVTM and CDR2 as ANQGSEA. DNA of the CDR3: TGCAGCGTTGTAATCGCGACAGGGGGTGGTGAAGCTTTCTTT. Residues: CSVVIATGGGEAFF.

In its sample, this clone was seen a few times. The chain employs TRBV5-4 and TRBJ2-3; D gene uncertain. CDR1 and CDR2 (germline): SGHNT, YYREEE (reference sequence). The CDR3 is 14 residues long. Trimming left V 3 bases short and J 1 base short, with 9 bases between. The CDR3 spells CASSSPSGTDTQYF. In nucleotides, the CDR3 is TGTGCCAGCAGCTCCCCAAGCGGCACAGATACGCAGTATTTT.

The CDR3 DNA is TGTGCCAGTAGTATTTCCGGGACCTACACAGATACGCAGTATTTT. It codes for CASSISGTYTDTQYF. This sequence joins TRBV19 and TRBJ2-3; possibly TRBD1 or TRBD2 for D (5 bases each). V lost 3 bases and J lost 2, with 12 bases in between. The CDR3 spans 15 residues. Germline V gene sequence: CDR1 LNHDA, CDR2 SQIVND (reference sequence).

As DNA, the CDR3 is TGCGCCAGCAGTGAGTCCAGGCCAGGGGGACTTGGCTACACCTTC. This encodes CASSESRPGGLGYTF. The rearrangement joins TRBV10-2 to TRBJ1-2; the match to TRBD1 covers 7 bases. The CDR3 sequence is 15 residues long. The junction had 8 bases not matched to a gene; V was cut back by 0 bases and J by 7 bases. Germline values: CDR1 WSHSY, CDR2 SAAADI.

V usage is TRBV18 and J usage is TRBJ1-5; TRBD1 agrees at 7 bases. The junction had 4 bases not matched to a gene; V was cut back by 1 base and J by 1 base. CDR1 and CDR2 from the germline V gene are KGHSH and LQKENI. CDR3 length: 16 amino acids. CDR3 nucleotides: TGTGCCAGCTCACCACAGGGGGCTGGGAGCAATCAGCCCCAGCATTTT. This translates into CASSPQGAGSNQPQHF.

This clone was observed a handful of times. This sequence joins TRBV6-5 and TRBJ1-2; D remains unclear. Trimming took off 7 bases at V and 5 bases at J, with 14 bases between the two ends. Germline CDR1 is MNHEY and CDR2 is SVGAGI. The CDR3 has 13 residues. The CDR3 region has the DNA TGTGCCAGCACGTCAGGTATCCTATATGGCTACACCTTC. Translated, it gives CASTSGILYGYTF.

The chain is built from TRBV5-8 and TRBJ2-2, with D perhaps TRBD1 or TRBD2 (7 bases each). V lost 4 bases, J lost 5 bases, and 15 bases lay in between. Germline V gene sequence: CDR1 SGHTS, CDR2 YDEGEE. This CDR3 spans 15 amino acids. The CDR3 DNA is TGTGCCAGCAGCCGAAACAGGGGAGGGACCGGGGAGCTGTTTTTT. It encodes CASSRNRGGTGELFF.

The chain is built from TRBV4-3 and TRBJ2-6; unclear D gene. Germline values: CDR1 LGHNA, CDR2 YSLEER. V lost 0 bases, J lost 2 bases, and 11 bases lay in between. CDR3 length: 17 residues. For the CDR3, the DNA is TGCGCCAGCAGCCAAGATTTCGGGTTAACTGGGGCCAACGTCCTGACTTTC. As protein: CASSQDFGLTGANVLTF.

V is TRBV4-2 and J is TRBJ2-7; 7 bases match TRBD2. Trimming at V came to 0 bases and at J to 3 bases, leaving 2 bases not matched to a gene. Looked up from germline, CDR1 is LGHNA and CDR2 is YNFKEQ. The length of the CDR3 is 14 residues. The CDR3 sequence: CASSQEERDYEQYF. The DNA of the CDR3 is TGTGCCAGCAGCCAAGAGGAGCGGGACTACGAGCAGTACTTC.

The genes are TRBV25-1 and TRBJ1-3; D is perhaps TRBD1 (6 bases). The CDR3 loop spans 14 amino acids. The V and J ends lost 6 bases and 2 bases respectively, with 11 bases between them. The germline gives CDR1 MGHDK, CDR2 SYGVNS. The DNA for the CDR3 is TGTGCCAGCAGCAAGGCAGGGGCTGGAAACACCATATATTTT. Its protein is CASSKAGAGNTIYF. Drawing the rest from reference TRBV25-1 and TRBJ1-3, the complete variable domain is EADIYQTPRYLVIGTGKKITLECSQTMGHDKMYWYQQDPGMELHLIHYSYGVNSTEKGDLSSESTVSRIRTEHFPLTLESARPSHTSQYLCASSKAGAGNTIYFGEGSWLTVV.

The CDR3 protein is CASSLVGQGKGAFF. DNA for the CDR3: TGTGCCAGCAGTCTTGTGGGACAGGGAAAAGGAGCTTTCTTT. V usage is TRBV28 and J usage is TRBJ1-1; 9 bases align to TRBD1. The V and J ends lost 5 bases and 10 bases, in that order; junction bases with no gene match: 11. The CDR3 spans 14 residues. The germline CDR1 and CDR2 sequences are MDHEN and SYDVKM.

This chain links TRBV6-6 with TRBJ2-3; possibly TRBD2 for D (5 bases). CDR3 length equals 15 residues. The V gene's germline CDR1 is MNHNY and CDR2 SVGAGI (reference sequence). The V and J ends lost 6 bases and 2 bases respectively, with 15 bases between them. The CDR3 spells CASSPLGGTTDTQYF. CDR3 DNA sequence: TGTGCCAGCAGCCCCCTCGGAGGAACCACAGATACGCAGTATTTT.

The chain employs TRBV7-2 and TRBJ2-1; no definite D call. Trimming took 2 bases from V and 5 from J, leaving 7 bases between them. Germline-derived CDR1 and CDR2 are SGHTA and FQGNSA. CDR3 length: 13 amino acids. The CDR3 loop reads CASSLSLNNEQFF. In nucleotides, the CDR3 is TGTGCCAGCAGCTTAAGCCTCAACAATGAGCAGTTCTTC.

This clone was detected only a few times. This sequence joins TRBV11-2 and TRBJ2-7; perhaps TRBD1 as D (6 bases). The CDR3 covers 12 residues. The ends were cut back, 2 bases at V and 13 bases at J, with 15 bases in the middle. The germline gives CDR1 SGHAT, CDR2 FQNNGV. CDR3 loop: CASSLQGHRPYF. For the CDR3, the DNA is TGTGCCAGCAGCTTACAGGGACACAGGCCCTACTTC. The full variable domain, with the rest looked up from reference TRBV11-2 and TRBJ2-7, is EAGVAQSPRYKIIEKRQSVAFWCNPISGHATLYWYQQILGQGPKLLIQFQNNGVVDDSQLPKDRFSAERLKGVDSTLKIQPAKLEDSAVYLCASSLQGHRPYFGPGTRLTVT.

The chain links TRBV12-5 to TRBJ2-6; D is unclear. V lost 6 bases and J 0 bases, leaving 3 bases between the germline ends. Germline CDR1 reads LGHNT; CDR2 reads FRNRAP. The CDR3 contains 13 residues. The CDR3 DNA reads TGTGCTAGTGGCGACTCTGGGGCCAACGTCCTGACTTTC. It encodes CASGDSGANVLTF.

The rearrangement links TRBV7-8 to TRBJ2-1; TRBD1 might be the D (5 bases). Deletions cut 4 bases from V and 4 bases from J, with 14 bases between. This CDR3 is 15 amino acids long. Germline-derived CDR1 and CDR2 are SGHVS and FQNEAQ. This chain's CDR3 is CASSSDINPYNEQFF. In DNA, the CDR3 is TGTGCCAGCAGCTCGGACATTAACCCTTACAATGAGCAGTTCTTC.

This chain connects TRBV19 to TRBJ2-3, with D possibly being TRBD1 or TRBD2 (5 bases each). Trimming left V 3 bases short and J 6 bases short, with 25 bases between. Germline values: CDR1 LNHDA, CDR2 SQIVND (reference sequence). The CDR3 has 18 amino acids. CDR3 in amino acids: CASSMGYGAGGLSDTQYF. The CDR3 DNA sequence: TGTGCCAGTAGTATGGGGTACGGGGCAGGTGGTCTTTCCGATACGCAGTATTTT.

The gene calls are TRBV7-6 and TRBJ2-7; 8 nucleotides align to TRBD1. Trimming removed 0 bases from V and 7 bases from J; junction bases left unmatched: 2. Germline V gives CDR1 SGHVS, CDR2 FNYEAQ. The CDR3 runs to 13 residues. CDR3: CASSLAQGEEQYF. DNA for the CDR3: TGTGCCAGCAGCTTAGCACAGGGGGAAGAGCAGTACTTC. The whole variable domain, filled in from reference TRBV7-6 and TRBJ2-7, reads GAGVSQSPRYKVTKRGQDVALRCDPISGHVSLYWYRQALGQGPEFLTYFNYEAQQDKSGLPNDRFSAERPEGSISTLTIQRTEQRDSAMYRCASSLAQGEEQYFGPGTRLTVT.

The rearrangement joins TRBV5-6 to TRBJ2-5; D is ambiguous. There are 15 residues in the CDR3. The germline gives CDR1 SGHDT, CDR2 YYEEEE. V shed 0 bases and J shed 1 base, with 10 bases lying between them. The CDR3 here is CASSLGGTAQETQYF. The CDR3 DNA reads TGTGCCAGCAGCTTGGGTGGTACAGCCCAAGAGACCCAGTACTTC.

The sample holds one count of this clone. This rearrangement joins TRBV4-2 to TRBJ2-7; the match to TRBD2 covers 13 bases. CDR3 size: 18 residues. V gave up 4 bases and J gave up 0 bases; unmatched junction bases: 9. CDR1 is LGHNA and CDR2 is YNFKEQ in the germline V gene. Here the CDR3 reads CASSLSTSGRTSSYEQYF. In nucleotides, the CDR3 is TGTGCCAGCAGCCTGTCGACTAGCGGGAGGACTAGCTCCTACGAGCAGTACTTC.

This sequence joins TRBV15 and TRBJ2-3; the match to TRBD1 covers 7 bases. CDR1 is LNHNV and CDR2 is YYDKDF in the germline V gene (reference sequence). CDR3 size: 19 residues. Trimming removed 5 bases from V and 4 bases from J; junction bases left unmatched: 21. The CDR3 coding sequence is TGTGCCACCAGCGCCCAGATTCGACAGGGCTATTCGAGTTCAGATACGCAGTATTTT. Translated: CATSAQIRQGYSSSDTQYF.

The V and J genes are TRBV5-1 and TRBJ2-5; 12 nucleotides match TRBD2. V shed 4 bases and J 4 bases; nucleotides not matched to a gene: 8. Germline V CDR1 and CDR2: SGHRS, YFSETQ. This CDR3 spans 16 amino acids. CDR3 loop: CASSPRLAGVGETQYF. Written as DNA, the CDR3 is TGCGCCAGCAGCCCCAGACTAGCGGGAGTTGGAGAGACCCAGTACTTC. Using reference TRBV5-1 and TRBJ2-5 for the parts outside the CDR3, the full variable domain is KAGVTQTPRYLIKTRGQQVTLSCSPISGHRSVSWYQQTPGQGLQFLFEYFSETQRNKGNFPGRFSGRQFSNSRSEMNVSTLELGDSALYLCASSPRLAGVGETQYFGPGTRLLVL.

CDR3 in amino acids: CASSAGGSNQPQHF. CDR3 nucleotides: TGTGCCAGCTCGGCAGGGGGATCCAATCAGCCCCAGCATTTT. V gene TRBV18 combines with J gene TRBJ1-5; TRBD1 aligns across 7 bases. Germline lookup yields CDR1 KGHSH and CDR2 LQKENI. The CDR3 loop spans 14 amino acids. Unmatched junction bases numbered 5, after V lost 6 bases and J lost 3 bases.

This sequence joins TRBV5-1 and TRBJ1-2, with 7 bases that match TRBD1. Trimming at V came to 4 bases and at J to 2 bases, leaving 8 bases not matched to a gene. Germline V gene data show CDR1 as SGHRS and CDR2 as YFSETQ. This CDR3 has 15 residues. The CDR3 region has the DNA TGCGCCAGCAGCACAACCCGGGACAGCAACTATGGCTACACCTTC. Protein: CASSTTRDSNYGYTF.

The chain combines TRBV27 with TRBJ1-2; 7 positions match TRBD1. The J segment lost 4 bases and the V segment lost 4 bases, leaving 9 bases of the junction unmatched. The CDR3 consists of 15 residues. Germline V CDR1 and CDR2: MNHEY, SMNVEV (reference sequence). CDR3 sequence (DNA): TGTGCCAGCAGTTCCCCGGGACAGTCTTTCTATGGCTACACCTTC. Its translation is CASSSPGQSFYGYTF.

The chain has TRBV27 and TRBJ1-2; a weak D match, TRBD1 (6 bases). Trimming took off 5 bases at V and 2 bases at J, with 12 bases between the two ends. Per the germline V gene, CDR1 is MNHEY and CDR2 is SMNVEV (reference sequence). The CDR3 length is 14 residues. CDR3 sequence (DNA): TGTGCCAGCAGTCCCCACACAGGGAACTATGGCTACACCTTC. It translates to CASSPHTGNYGYTF.

The rearrangement joins TRBV11-2 to TRBJ1-2; D unclear. The CDR3 covers 15 residues. Trimming stripped 5 bases from V and 4 bases from J, with 17 bases between. Germline V gene data show CDR1 as SGHAT and CDR2 as FQNNGV. CDR3 DNA: TGTGCCAGCAGCCGAGTTCTAGGCTGGATCTATGGCTACACCTTC. This sequence encodes CASSRVLGWIYGYTF.

The CDR3 region has the DNA TGTGCCAGCACTATTTTTGGGCCGGACAATGAGCAGTTCTTC. This sequence encodes CASTIFGPDNEQFF. This sequence joins TRBV2 and TRBJ2-1; D is ambiguous. Germline CDR1 and CDR2: SNHLY and FYNNEI. V gave up 7 bases and J gave up 5 bases, with 15 bases separating them. CDR3 length: 14 amino acids.

The DNA for the CDR3 is TGTGCCAGCTCACCCTCTCCAGTACAAGAGACCCAGTACTTC. Protein product: CASSPSPVQETQYF. The chain employs TRBV18 and TRBJ2-5; D uncertain. Germline lookup yields CDR1 KGHSH and CDR2 LQKENI. The V end lost 3 bases, the J end lost 2 bases, and 10 bases lay between the germline ends. This CDR3 region has 14 residues.